This TCR beta chain derives from a study of blood T cell repertoires in COVID-19. Turning to the study itself: COVID-19 samples collected from the United States, Italy and Spain covered acute and convalescent phases. T cells, B-cell-depleted T cells, or PBMCs provided the cDNA or gDNA that served as material.

Per the original data handling: Scientists estimated how many nucleated cells there were by amplifying reference gene primers. Here immunoSEQ multiplex PCR was the method, and the copy in TCRdb shows in-frame clones only, minus some. Clone size and V and J calls were adopted from that table, with D and trimming inferred from the DNA. In the table there are approximately 320,000 clones, roughly 85% of which are singletons. Trimming cost V 0 bases and J 0 bases, with 9 bases left between them. The germline CDR1 and CDR2 sequences are SGHRS and YFSETQ. The CDR3 contains 15 residues. For this clone: This CDR3 is also generated by other DNA sequences in the sample.

This TCR was recovered from a human donor in a cohort sampled during active COVID-19. This chain uses TRBV5-1 with TRBJ1-1; D possibly corresponds to TRBD1 (6 bases). Sequenced: peripheral blood. The CDR3 DNA follows: TGCGCCAGCAGCTTGGGGGGGCAGATGAACACTGAAGCTTTCTTT. This codes for CASSLGGQMNTEAFF.